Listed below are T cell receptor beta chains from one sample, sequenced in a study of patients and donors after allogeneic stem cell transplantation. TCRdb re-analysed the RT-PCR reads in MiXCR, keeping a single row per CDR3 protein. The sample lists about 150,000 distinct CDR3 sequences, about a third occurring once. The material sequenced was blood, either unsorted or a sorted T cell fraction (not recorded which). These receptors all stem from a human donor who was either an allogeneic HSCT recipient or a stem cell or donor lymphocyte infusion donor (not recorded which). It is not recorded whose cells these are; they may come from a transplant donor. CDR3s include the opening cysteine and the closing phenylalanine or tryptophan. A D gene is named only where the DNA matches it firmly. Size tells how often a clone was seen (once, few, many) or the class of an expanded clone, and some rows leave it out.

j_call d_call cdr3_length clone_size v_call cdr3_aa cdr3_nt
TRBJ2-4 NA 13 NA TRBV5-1 CASSLAIGGIQYF TGCGCCAGCAGCTTGGCTATCGGGGGCATTCAGTACTTC
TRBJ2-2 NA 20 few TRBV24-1 CATSDLRGKEDANPTGELFF TGTGCCACCAGTGATTTAAGGGGGAAGGAAGACGCGAACCCCACCGGGGAGCTGTTTTTT
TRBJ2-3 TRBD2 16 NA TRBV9 CASSAGTSLSTDTQYF TGTGCCAGCAGCGCCGGGACTAGCTTATCCACAGATACGCAGTATTTT
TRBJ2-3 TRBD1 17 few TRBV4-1 CASSQDLTGGLTDTQYF TGCGCCAGCAGCCAAGATCTAACAGGGGGACTCACAGATACGCAGTATTTT
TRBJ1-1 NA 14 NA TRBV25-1 CASTFDGMNTEAFF TGTGCCAGCACCTTTGACGGCATGAACACTGAAGCTTTCTTT
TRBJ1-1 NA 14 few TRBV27 CASSFYGVNTEAFF TGTGCCAGCAGTTTTTACGGAGTGAACACTGAAGCTTTCTTT
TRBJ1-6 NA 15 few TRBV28 CASSPPLGPNSPLHF TGTGCCAGCAGTCCTCCTCTGGGGCCCAATTCACCCCTCCACTTT
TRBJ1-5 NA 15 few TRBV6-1 CATAAGRVSNQPQHF TGTGCCACAGCCGCGGGGAGGGTGAGCAATCAGCCCCAGCATTTT
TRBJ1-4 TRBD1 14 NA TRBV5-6 CASSADRGLGKLFF TGTGCCAGCAGCGCTGACAGGGGGCTTGGAAAACTGTTTTTT
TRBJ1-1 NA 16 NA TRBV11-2 CASSLDRGTARGEAFF TGTGCCAGCAGCTTAGATCGAGGGACGGCGCGCGGTGAAGCTTTCTTT
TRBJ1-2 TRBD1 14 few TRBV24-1 CATSRRDRGYGYTF TGTGCCACCAGTCGCCGGGACAGGGGGTATGGCTACACCTTC
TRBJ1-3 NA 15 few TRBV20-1 CSARLAPISGNTIYF TGCAGTGCTAGGTTGGCTCCTATCTCTGGAAACACCATATATTTT
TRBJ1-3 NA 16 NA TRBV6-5 CASSYLTGGDGNTIYF TGTGCCAGCAGTTACTTGACAGGAGGAGATGGAAACACCATATATTTT
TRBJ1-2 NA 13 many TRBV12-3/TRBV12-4 CASSLAPQGGYTF TGTGCCAGCAGTTTAGCCCCACAGGGCGGCTACACCTTC
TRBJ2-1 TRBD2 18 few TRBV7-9 CASSLARGRGVSYNEQFF TGTGCCAGCAGCTTAGCCCGAGGGCGGGGGGTTTCCTACAATGAGCAGTTCTTC
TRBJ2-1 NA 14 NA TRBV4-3 CASSQTHVVDEQFF TGCGCCAGCAGCCAAACCCACGTCGTCGATGAGCAGTTCTTC
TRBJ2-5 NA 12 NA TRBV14 CASSQDQETQYF TGTGCCAGCAGCCAGGATCAAGAGACCCAGTACTTC
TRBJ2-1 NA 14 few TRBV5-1 CASYPEGQGSEQFF TGCGCCAGCTATCCAGAGGGGCAGGGTAGTGAGCAGTTCTTC
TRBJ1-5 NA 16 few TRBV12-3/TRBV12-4 CASSPATGGANQPQHF TGTGCCAGCAGTCCTGCTACCGGGGGGGCCAATCAGCCCCAGCATTTT
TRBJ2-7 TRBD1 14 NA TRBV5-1 CASSQGTGPYEQYF TGCGCCAGCAGCCAGGGGACAGGCCCATACGAGCAGTACTTC
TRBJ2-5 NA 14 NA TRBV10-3 CAISGGAVQETQYF TGTGCCATCAGTGGGGGGGCGGTTCAAGAGACCCAGTACTTC
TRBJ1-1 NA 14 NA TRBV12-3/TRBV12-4 CASSLAGFRVEAFF TGTGCCAGCAGTTTAGCCGGATTCAGGGTTGAAGCTTTCTTT
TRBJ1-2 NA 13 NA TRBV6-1 CASSESGDYGYTF TGTGCCAGCAGTGAATCAGGGGACTATGGCTACACCTTC
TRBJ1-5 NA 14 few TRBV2 CASSESSHNQPQHF TGTGCCAGCAGTGAGTCTTCCCACAATCAGCCCCAGCATTTT
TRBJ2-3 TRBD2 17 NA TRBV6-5 CASSYSTGGGLTDTQYF TGTGCCAGCAGTTACTCGACTGGCGGGGGGTTAACAGATACGCAGTATTTT
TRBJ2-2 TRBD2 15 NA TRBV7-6 CASSQSGRNTGELFF TGTGCCAGCAGCCAGAGCGGGAGGAACACCGGGGAGCTGTTTTTT
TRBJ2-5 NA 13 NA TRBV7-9 CASRSGGLETQYF TGTGCCAGCCGAAGCGGCGGACTAGAGACCCAGTACTTC
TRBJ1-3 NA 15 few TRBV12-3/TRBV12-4 CASSLRAWSGNTIYF TGTGCCAGCAGTTTAAGGGCATGGTCTGGAAACACCATATATTTT
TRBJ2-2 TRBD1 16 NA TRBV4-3 CASSHPGTGGTGELFF TGCGCCAGCAGCCACCCCGGGACAGGGGGCACCGGGGAGCTGTTTTTT
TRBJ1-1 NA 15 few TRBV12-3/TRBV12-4 CASSRRTAANTEAFF TGTGCCAGCAGTCGACGGACAGCTGCGAACACTGAAGCTTTCTTT
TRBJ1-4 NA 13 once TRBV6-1 CASSEFGHEKLFF TGTGCCAGCAGTGAATTCGGGCACGAAAAACTGTTTTTT
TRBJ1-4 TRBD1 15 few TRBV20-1 CSAPNRRTGDEKLFF TGCAGTGCCCCAAATAGGAGGACAGGGGACGAAAAACTGTTTTTT
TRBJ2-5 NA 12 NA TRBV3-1 CASRQREETQYF TGTGCCAGCAGGCAAAGGGAAGAGACCCAGTACTTC
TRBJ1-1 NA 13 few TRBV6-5 CASSDQGWTEAFF TGTGCCAGCAGTGACCAGGGTTGGACTGAAGCTTTCTTT
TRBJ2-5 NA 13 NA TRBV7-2 CASSLTDHGGQYF TGTGCCAGCAGCTTAACGGATCATGGTGGCCAGTACTTC
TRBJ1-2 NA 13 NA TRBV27 CASSSLGSYGYTF TGTGCCAGCAGTTCGCTTGGCTCTTACGGCTACACCTTC
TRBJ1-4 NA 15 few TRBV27 CASKEGGATNEKLFF TGTGCCAGCAAGGAGGGGGGGGCAACTAATGAAAAACTGTTTTTT
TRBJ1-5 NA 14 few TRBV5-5 CASSSGPMNQPQHF TGTGCCAGCAGCTCCGGGCCGATGAACCAGCCCCAGCATTTT
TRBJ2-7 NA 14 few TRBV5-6 CASSLVSDYYEQYF TGTGCCAGCAGCTTGGTCTCTGATTACTACGAGCAGTACTTC
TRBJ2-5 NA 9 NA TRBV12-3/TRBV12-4 CASIQTQYF TGTGCCAGCATACAGACCCAGTACTTC
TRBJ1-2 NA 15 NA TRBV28 CASSFGPPRPYGYTF TGTGCCAGCAGTTTCGGTCCCCCGAGACCCTATGGCTACACCTTC
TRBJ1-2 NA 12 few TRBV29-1 CSVEGDLYGYTF TGCAGCGTTGAAGGGGATCTCTATGGCTACACCTTC
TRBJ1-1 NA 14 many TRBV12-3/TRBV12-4 CASSQSRGRAEAFF TGTGCCAGCAGCCAATCTCGGGGGAGGGCTGAAGCTTTCTTT
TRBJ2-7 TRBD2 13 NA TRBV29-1 CSVEDGGSGEQYF TGCAGCGTTGAAGACGGGGGGAGTGGCGAGCAGTACTTC
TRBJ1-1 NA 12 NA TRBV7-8 CASSFDPLWAFF TGTGCCAGCAGCTTTGACCCGTTATGGGCTTTCTTT
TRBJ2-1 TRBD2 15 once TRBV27 CASTLGAGGRYEQFF TGTGCCAGCACCCTTGGTGCGGGGGGACGTTATGAGCAGTTCTTC
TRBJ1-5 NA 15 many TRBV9 CASSVGRGSNQPQHF TGTGCCAGCAGCGTAGGGCGGGGGAGCAATCAGCCCCAGCATTTT
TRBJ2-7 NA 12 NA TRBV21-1 CASSTREYEQYF TGTGCCAGCAGCACAAGGGAGTACGAGCAGTACTTC